This T cell receptor (beta chain) is drawn from a study of metastatic and nonmetastatic thyroid tumors. The entire patient cohort was treatment-naive prior to thyroid surgery. The CDR3 runs to 14 residues. The V gene end was trimmed by 5 bases and the J gene end by 2 bases; junction bases not matched to a gene: 5. Germline CDR1 is LNHDA and CDR2 is SQIVND (reference sequence). TCRdb used MiXCR to call clones anew from the PCR reads. The sample comprises 30,000 to 40,000 clones, roughly 15% of which are singletons, and around 20% rests with the top ten. This clonotype originated in a male donor with papillary thyroid cancer or a benign thyroid nodule (not recorded which). Some clones in this sample may be carry-over from other donors' samples. The V call is TRBV19, the J call TRBJ2-5, with TRBD1 identical over 7 bases. Sequenced input: blood. CDR3 sequence: CASSHRTGQETQYF. DNA of the CDR3: TGTGCCAGTAGTCACAGGACAGGTCAAGAGACCCAGTACTTC.